Here is one T cell receptor (beta chain) with its context. Its antigen remains unidentified. The CDR3 is made up of 14 amino acids. V trimming: 5 bases; J trimming: 6 bases; junction bases outside the gene matches: 10. Germline lookup yields CDR1 DFQATT and CDR2 SNEGSKA (reference sequence). The data are from a study of T cell repertoires in cytomegalovirus infection. Study overall: Indications of both CMV infection and matching HLA type were provided by public TCR beta signatures. Study conclusions and caveats: Carriers of CMV plus the relevant HLA were identified by cumulative public TCR beta family frequency.

TCRdb analysed the reads with MiXCR anew, one entry per CDR3 protein. The sample lists fewer than 150,000 distinct CDR3 sequences, more than 30% occurring once. The source of this sequence is a human donor in good health (CMV status not recorded). Some clones in this sample may be carry-over from other donors' samples. The V gene is TRBV20-1, the J gene TRBJ1-2, with 9 bases aligning to TRBD1. The material sequenced was CD8+ T cells from cultured PBMCs, taken from culture after CMV antigen stimulation. CDR3 nucleotide sequence: TGCAGTGCTCGAACAGGGGGCGCGAGGCATGGCTACACCTTC. It translates to CSARTGGARHGYTF.